This is a list of T cell receptor beta chains from one sample in a study of prognosis after radiotherapy for stage I lung cancer. TCRdb called the multiplex PCR reads again in MiXCR, with one record for every CDR3 protein. The sample has under 13,000 distinct CDR3 sequences, roughly 56% seen once; the top ten hold around 6.5%. This specimen consisted of PBMCs, obtained before or after stereotactic body radiation therapy (not recorded which). The origin of the receptors is a donor over 45 with non-small cell lung cancer. The CDR3 runs from the conserved cysteine through the conserved F or W. A D gene is named only where the DNA matches it firmly. Clone size is shown for a subset of rows, as once, few, many or a class of expanded clone.

abundance: medium-sized; v_gene: TRBV12-3/TRBV12-4; d_gene: TRBD1; j_gene: TRBJ2-7; CDR3nt: TGTGCCAGCAATGACAGGGGCTCCCCCTACGAGCAGTACTTC; CDR3aa: CASNDRGSPYEQYF
abundance: once; v_gene: TRBV6-4; d_gene: TRBD1; j_gene: TRBJ1-2; CDR3nt: TGTGCCAGCAGTTACGACAGGACAGGACGTAGTAACTATGGCTACACCTTC; CDR3aa: CASSYDRTGRSNYGYTF
abundance: -; v_gene: TRBV7-8; d_gene: TRBD2; j_gene: TRBJ2-1; CDR3nt: TGTGCCAGCAGCCGCGGGGGGTCCGCGTTGAATGAGCAGTTCTTC; CDR3aa: CASSRGGSALNEQFF
abundance: -; v_gene: TRBV28; d_gene: -; j_gene: TRBJ1-2; CDR3nt: TGTGCCAGCAGTGTCCTCCCATTCTCAAATGTCTACACCTTC; CDR3aa: CASSVLPFSNVYTF
abundance: medium-sized; v_gene: TRBV20-1; d_gene: -; j_gene: TRBJ2-1; CDR3nt: TGCAGTGCTAGGAGGAGGGGCGAGCAGTTCTTC; CDR3aa: CSARRRGEQFF
abundance: -; v_gene: TRBV11-2; d_gene: -; j_gene: TRBJ2-7; CDR3nt: TGTGCCAGCAGCACCTACCGGGCCCTAGCCTACGAGCAGTACTTC; CDR3aa: CASSTYRALAYEQYF
abundance: medium-sized; v_gene: TRBV12-3/TRBV12-4; d_gene: TRBD1; j_gene: TRBJ1-2; CDR3nt: TGTGCCAGCAGTAGGACAGGGAACTATGGCTACACCTTC; CDR3aa: CASSRTGNYGYTF
abundance: medium-sized; v_gene: TRBV15; d_gene: -; j_gene: TRBJ2-1; CDR3nt: TGTGCCACCAGCAGAGGGGGCGATGAGCAGTTCTTC; CDR3aa: CATSRGGDEQFF
abundance: medium-sized; v_gene: TRBV30; d_gene: TRBD2; j_gene: TRBJ2-2; CDR3nt: TGTGCCTGGAAGTTGGTTAGCGGGGGGACCGGGGAGCTGTTTTTT; CDR3aa: CAWKLVSGGTGELFF
abundance: -; v_gene: TRBV7-9; d_gene: TRBD2; j_gene: TRBJ2-3; CDR3nt: TGTGCCAGCAGCTGGGGACTAGCGGGCGGTGATACGCAGTATTTT; CDR3aa: CASSWGLAGGDTQYF
abundance: medium-sized; v_gene: TRBV5-1; d_gene: -; j_gene: TRBJ1-2; CDR3nt: TGCGCCAGCAGCTTGGAACGACGGCTGAACTATGGCTACACCTTC; CDR3aa: CASSLERRLNYGYTF
abundance: many; v_gene: TRBV10-3; d_gene: TRBD2; j_gene: TRBJ2-3; CDR3nt: TGTGCCATCAGTGCCGGACTAGCGGGAGTCACAGATACGCAGTATTTT; CDR3aa: CAISAGLAGVTDTQYF
abundance: -; v_gene: TRBV2; d_gene: -; j_gene: TRBJ2-7; CDR3nt: TGTGCCAGCAGTGAACGTTCGACGGGAGCAATCTACGAGCAGTACTTC; CDR3aa: CASSERSTGAIYEQYF
abundance: medium-sized; v_gene: TRBV14; d_gene: TRBD2; j_gene: TRBJ2-1; CDR3nt: TGTGCCAGCAGCCAAGGGCCAGCGGGAGGAGGTAGTGAGCAGTTCTTC; CDR3aa: CASSQGPAGGGSEQFF
abundance: -; v_gene: TRBV2; d_gene: -; j_gene: TRBJ2-7; CDR3nt: TGTGCCAGCAGGAAGGAGGGTTCCCTTTCCTACGAGCAGTACTTC; CDR3aa: CASRKEGSLSYEQYF
abundance: -; v_gene: TRBV6-1; d_gene: -; j_gene: TRBJ2-4; CDR3nt: TGTGCCAGCAGTGAAGCTGGGACCGTGTGGCTCATAGCCAAAAACATTCAGTACTTC; CDR3aa: CASSEAGTVWLIAKNIQYF
abundance: few; v_gene: TRBV7-9; d_gene: -; j_gene: TRBJ2-2; CDR3nt: TGTGCCAGCAGTTCAAACCGCGCAGGGCTAGGTGCGAACACCGGGGAGCTGTTTTTT; CDR3aa: CASSSNRAGLGANTGELFF
abundance: -; v_gene: TRBV19; d_gene: -; j_gene: TRBJ1-1; CDR3nt: TGTGCCAGTAGTACGGGACATCCGATTAGGGGCACTGAAGCTTTCTTT; CDR3aa: CASSTGHPIRGTEAFF
abundance: -; v_gene: TRBV24-1; d_gene: TRBD1; j_gene: TRBJ2-7; CDR3nt: TGTGCCACCAGTGAATCAACAGGGGGCGACGAGCAGTACTTC; CDR3aa: CATSESTGGDEQYF
abundance: many; v_gene: TRBV5-1; d_gene: TRBD1; j_gene: TRBJ2-6; CDR3nt: TGCGCCAGCAGCACCGGGACAGGGGGCTCTGGGGCCAACGTCCTGACTTTC; CDR3aa: CASSTGTGGSGANVLTF
abundance: medium-sized; v_gene: TRBV7-6; d_gene: TRBD1; j_gene: TRBJ2-7; CDR3nt: TGTGCCAGCAGCTTAGCGGGACAGGGCTACGAGCAGTACTTC; CDR3aa: CASSLAGQGYEQYF
abundance: medium-sized; v_gene: TRBV24-1; d_gene: TRBD1; j_gene: TRBJ1-1; CDR3nt: TGTGCCACCAGTGATTCCGGCAGGGGGCGAGGGACTGAAGCTTTCTTT; CDR3aa: CATSDSGRGRGTEAFF
abundance: medium-sized; v_gene: TRBV20-1; d_gene: TRBD2; j_gene: TRBJ2-1; CDR3nt: TGCAGTGCTAGAGCTAGCGGGTCTGGGAATGAGCAGTTCTTC; CDR3aa: CSARASGSGNEQFF
abundance: medium-sized; v_gene: TRBV29-1; d_gene: TRBD1; j_gene: TRBJ2-7; CDR3nt: TGCAGCGTTGATTATGGGACAGGGGGCGAGCAGTACTTC; CDR3aa: CSVDYGTGGEQYF
abundance: -; v_gene: TRBV20-1; d_gene: -; j_gene: TRBJ1-5; CDR3nt: TGCAGTGCTAGGTTGAGGGGCCCGGCGAATAGCAATCAGCCCCAGCATTTT; CDR3aa: CSARLRGPANSNQPQHF
abundance: medium-sized; v_gene: TRBV6-9; d_gene: -; j_gene: TRBJ2-7; CDR3nt: TGTGCCAGCACCGGGCTAAGCACCTACGAGCAGTACTTC; CDR3aa: CASTGLSTYEQYF
abundance: medium-sized; v_gene: TRBV7-3; d_gene: -; j_gene: TRBJ2-2; CDR3nt: TGTGCCAGCAGCTTAATACGTTCGAACCCTCCCGGGGAGCTGTTTTTT; CDR3aa: CASSLIRSNPPGELFF
abundance: -; v_gene: TRBV2; d_gene: TRBD1; j_gene: TRBJ1-5; CDR3nt: TGTGCCAGCAGTGAGACAGGGGGCGCGAATCAGCCCCAGCATTTT; CDR3aa: CASSETGGANQPQHF
abundance: -; v_gene: TRBV6-1; d_gene: -; j_gene: TRBJ1-1; CDR3nt: TGTGCCAGTAGTCCCAGGGTCGGATCCGAAGCTTTCTTT; CDR3aa: CASSPRVGSEAFF
abundance: many; v_gene: TRBV24-1; d_gene: -; j_gene: TRBJ1-1; CDR3nt: TGTGCCACCAGCCACGACAGGAGGGGAGGGACTGAAGCTTTCTTT; CDR3aa: CATSHDRRGGTEAFF
abundance: medium-sized; v_gene: TRBV19; d_gene: -; j_gene: TRBJ2-1; CDR3nt: TGTGCCAGTAGTACCCCAAGCGCAGGGAAGCATGAGCAGTTCTTC; CDR3aa: CASSTPSAGKHEQFF
abundance: medium-sized; v_gene: TRBV7-2; d_gene: TRBD2; j_gene: TRBJ2-1; CDR3nt: TGTGCCAGCAGCTTTAGTGGTAGCGGGGCCAACTCCTACAATGAGCAGTTCTTC; CDR3aa: CASSFSGSGANSYNEQFF
abundance: medium-sized; v_gene: TRBV28; d_gene: TRBD1; j_gene: TRBJ1-1; CDR3nt: TGTGCCAGCAGTTTACCCGACAGGGCTGGGAAGGCTTTCTTT; CDR3aa: CASSLPDRAGKAFF
abundance: -; v_gene: TRBV5-4; d_gene: -; j_gene: TRBJ2-7; CDR3nt: TGTGCCAGCAGACCCACAGGGGCCGCCTCCGGGAGTCGGGAGCAGTACTTC; CDR3aa: CASRPTGAASGSREQYF
abundance: -; v_gene: TRBV7-2; d_gene: -; j_gene: TRBJ2-7; CDR3nt: TGTGCCAGCAACACTAAAGGGGACTCCTCCTACGAGCAGTACTTC; CDR3aa: CASNTKGDSSYEQYF
abundance: medium-sized; v_gene: TRBV2; d_gene: TRBD1; j_gene: TRBJ1-6; CDR3nt: TGTGCCAGCAGATTGAGACAGGGGAATAATTCACCCCTCCACTTT; CDR3aa: CASRLRQGNNSPLHF
abundance: once; v_gene: TRBV15; d_gene: -; j_gene: TRBJ2-7; CDR3nt: TGTGCCACCAGCAGAGAGGGCGAGCAGTACTTC; CDR3aa: CATSREGEQYF
abundance: once; v_gene: TRBV2; d_gene: -; j_gene: TRBJ2-6; CDR3nt: TGTGCCAGCAGCCAGACTAGTAATGGGGCCAACGTCCTGACTTTC; CDR3aa: CASSQTSNGANVLTF
abundance: -; v_gene: TRBV11-2; d_gene: TRBD2; j_gene: TRBJ2-7; CDR3nt: TGTGCCAGCAGCCCCATCAGTGGGCGGGGGGGCAAATCGTACGAGCAGTACTTC; CDR3aa: CASSPISGRGGKSYEQYF
abundance: -; v_gene: TRBV24-1; d_gene: -; j_gene: TRBJ2-2; CDR3nt: TGTGCCACCAGTGATTTGCGATGTTCCACCGGGGATCTGTTTTTT; CDR3aa: CATSDLRCSTGDLFF
abundance: medium-sized; v_gene: TRBV15; d_gene: -; j_gene: TRBJ2-1; CDR3nt: TGTGCCACCCGGCCGGCATCGTACAATGAGCAGTTCTTC; CDR3aa: CATRPASYNEQFF